The rows below give T cell receptor beta chains drawn from one sample of a study of a mutant IDH1 vaccine in newly diagnosed glioma. Their cognate antigens are unknown. The assay was immunoSEQ multiplex PCR, and TCRdb's table has in-frame clones only and misses some. The sample carries some 38,000 clones, 81% recorded once. The specimen comprised PBMCs, sampled from a glioma patient whose treatment included an IDH1 peptide vaccine. These receptors all stem from a man in his forties with glioma. CDR3s include the opening cysteine and the closing phenylalanine or tryptophan.

TRBV7-2 CASSLGTGFGYGYTF
TRBV7-2 CASSFRVSNTEAFF
TRBV2 CASREQGVATDTQYF
TRBV28 CASSPAGGGREKLFF
TRBV30 CAWTGDNTEAFF
TRBV4-1 CASSQEPAGGGMYEQYF
TRBV13 CASSLGALNEQFF
TRBV4-3 CASSQEIMLGRAEKLFF
TRBV13 CASSLVEEQYF
TRBV15 CATRAGARRGTQYF
TRBV6-1 CASSSTGIGEKLFF
TRBV12-5 CASGLTSQGGGGGTDTQYF
TRBV5-1 CASSGDRDYGYTF
TRBV5-4 CASSRPTGDTHEQYF
TRBV7-8 CASSRTSGLGNEQFF
TRBV9 CASSVAGGAIGEQFF
TRBV11-3 CASSLPGLARETQYF
TRBV13 CASSLASDGQGNEQYF
TRBV6-5 CASSQTGVQYF
TRBV4-1 CASSPRSGGSYEQYF
TRBV7-2 CASSLVPLAGVGVKNIQYF
TRBV7-6 CASSLGLNSGNTIYF
TRBV7-2 CASSLAGVAYTEAFF
TRBV2 CASSEESLVGTIYF
TRBV5-1 CASSRTDNYGYTF
TRBV30 CAWSRRGAGGYTF
TRBV11-2 CASSQGPLNTGELFF
TRBV7-6 CASSLGPGQPQHF